The text below deals with one T cell receptor beta chain. Its antigen remains unidentified. This sample is part of a study of CD8+ T cells in alopecia areata. Overall study results and limits: Many expanded lesional clones persisted in scalp and blood during tofacitinib treatment. Given one nonresponder, whether baseline CD8+ expansion relates to response remains uncertain.

RNA extraction was followed by reverse transcription into cDNA, which acted as the sequencing template. Generated by immunoSEQ multiplex PCR, the TCRdb table keeps only in-frame clones and is missing some. In the table there are more than 110,000 clones, approximately 80% of which are singletons. Noted treatment: oral pan-JAK inhibitor, 5-10 mg twice daily. Samples from alopecia areata patients were lesional scalp punch biopsies and peripheral blood. The CDR3 totals 15 residues. Per germline, CDR1 LNHDA and CDR2 SQIVND (reference sequence). Trimming took off 7 bases at V and 2 bases at J, with 15 bases between the two ends.

The input for sequencing was CD8+ T cells sorted from blood, taken at week 4, from a patient treated with tofacitinib. The chain recombines TRBV19 with TRBJ1-5; the D is unclear. The TCR was taken from a human donor with alopecia areata. CDR3 coding DNA: TGTGCCAGTAATGTCGGCATATTGGGCAATCAGCCCCAGCATTTT. Its protein product is CASNVGILGNQPQHF. Based on the CDR3 plus reference TRBV19 and TRBJ1-5, the full variable domain is DGGITQSPKYLFRKEGQNVTLSCEQNLNHDAMYWYRQDPGQGLRLIYYSQIVNDFQKGDIAEGYSVSREKKESFPLTVTSAQKNPTAFYLCASNVGILGNQPQHFGDGTRLSIL.